This TCR beta chain was identified during a study of blood T cell repertoires in COVID-19. Trimming removed 4 bases from V and 2 bases from J; junction bases left unmatched: 11. CDR3 length: 17 residues. Germline CDR1 reads MNHEY; CDR2 reads SMNVEV (reference sequence). Assay: immunoSEQ multiplex PCR; the TCRdb copy retains only in-frame clones and omits some. In the table there are 120,000 to 150,000 clones, 88% of which are singletons. The chain joins TRBV27 to TRBJ1-1, with TRBD1 matching over 9 bases. The sequence came from a man aged 45-65 years with active or convalescent COVID-19. Sequenced material: peripheral blood. This chain's CDR3 is CASSWRVDRGLNTEAFF. CDR3 bases: TGTGCCAGCAGTTGGAGGGTGGACAGGGGCCTCAACACTGAAGCTTTCTTT.